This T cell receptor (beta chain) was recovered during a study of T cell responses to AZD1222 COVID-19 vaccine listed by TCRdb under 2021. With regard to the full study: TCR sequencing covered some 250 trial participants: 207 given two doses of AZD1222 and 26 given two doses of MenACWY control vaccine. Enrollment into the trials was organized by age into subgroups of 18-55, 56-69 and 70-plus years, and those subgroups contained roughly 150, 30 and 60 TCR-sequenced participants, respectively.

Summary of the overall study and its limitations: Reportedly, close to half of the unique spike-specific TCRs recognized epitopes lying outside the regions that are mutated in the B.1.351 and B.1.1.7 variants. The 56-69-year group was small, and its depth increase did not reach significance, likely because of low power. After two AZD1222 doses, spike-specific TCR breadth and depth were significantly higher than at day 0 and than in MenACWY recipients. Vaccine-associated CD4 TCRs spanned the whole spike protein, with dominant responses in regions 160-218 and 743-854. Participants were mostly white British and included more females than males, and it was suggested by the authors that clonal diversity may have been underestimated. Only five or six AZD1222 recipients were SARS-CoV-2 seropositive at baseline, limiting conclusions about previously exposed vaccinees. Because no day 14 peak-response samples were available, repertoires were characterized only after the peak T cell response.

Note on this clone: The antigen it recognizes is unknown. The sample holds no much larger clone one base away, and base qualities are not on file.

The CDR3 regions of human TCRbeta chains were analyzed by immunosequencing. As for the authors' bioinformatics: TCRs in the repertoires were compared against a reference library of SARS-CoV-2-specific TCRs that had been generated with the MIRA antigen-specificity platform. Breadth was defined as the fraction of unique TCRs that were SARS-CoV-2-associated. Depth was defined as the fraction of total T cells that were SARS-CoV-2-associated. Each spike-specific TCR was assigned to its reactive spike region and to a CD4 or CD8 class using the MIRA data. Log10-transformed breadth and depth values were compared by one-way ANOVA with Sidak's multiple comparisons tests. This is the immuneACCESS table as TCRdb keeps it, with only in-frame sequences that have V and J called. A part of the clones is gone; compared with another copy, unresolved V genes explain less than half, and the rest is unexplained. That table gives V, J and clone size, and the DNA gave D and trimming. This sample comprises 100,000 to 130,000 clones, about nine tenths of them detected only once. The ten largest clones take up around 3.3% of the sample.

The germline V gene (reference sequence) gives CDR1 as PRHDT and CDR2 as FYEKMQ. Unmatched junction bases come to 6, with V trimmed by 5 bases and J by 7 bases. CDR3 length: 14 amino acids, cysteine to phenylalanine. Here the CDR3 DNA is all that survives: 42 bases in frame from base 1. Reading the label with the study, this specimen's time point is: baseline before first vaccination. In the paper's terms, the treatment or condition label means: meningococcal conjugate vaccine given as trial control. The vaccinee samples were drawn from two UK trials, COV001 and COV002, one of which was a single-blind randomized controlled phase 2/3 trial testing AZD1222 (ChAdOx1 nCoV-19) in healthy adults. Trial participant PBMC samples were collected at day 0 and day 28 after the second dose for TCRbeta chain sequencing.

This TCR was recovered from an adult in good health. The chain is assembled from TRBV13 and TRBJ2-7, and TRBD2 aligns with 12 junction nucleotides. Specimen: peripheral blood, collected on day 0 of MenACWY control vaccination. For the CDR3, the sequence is CASSLAGGVREQYF. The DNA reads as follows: TGTGCCAGCAGCCTAGCGGGGGGGGTCCGGGAGCAGTACTTC.